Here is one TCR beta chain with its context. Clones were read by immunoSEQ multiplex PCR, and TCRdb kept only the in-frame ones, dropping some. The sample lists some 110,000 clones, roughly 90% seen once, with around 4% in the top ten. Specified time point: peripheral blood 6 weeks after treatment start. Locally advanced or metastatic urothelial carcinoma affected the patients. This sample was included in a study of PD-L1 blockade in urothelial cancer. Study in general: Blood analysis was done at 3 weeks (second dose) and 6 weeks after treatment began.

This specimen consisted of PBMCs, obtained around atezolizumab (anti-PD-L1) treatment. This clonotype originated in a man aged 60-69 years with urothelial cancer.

CDR3 amino acids: CASSPGPNYGYTF. In DNA, the CDR3 is TGTGCCAGCAGTCCAGGCCCTAACTATGGCTACACCTTC. The genes are TRBV5-5 and TRBJ1-2; unclear D gene. This CDR3 region has 13 residues. The germline V gene encodes CDR1 SGHKS and CDR2 YYEKEE (reference sequence). With 5 bases removed from V and 0 bases from J, the gap between germline ends came to 8 bases.